The clone carrying this T cell receptor beta chain appeared a few times. Sequencing libraries made from TCR beta cDNA carried unique molecular identifiers. TCRdb used MiXCR to reprocess the PCR reads, holding one entry per CDR3 protein. The table includes about 160,000 distinct CDR3 sequences, 35% to 40% detected once. This specimen belongs to a study of post-analysis software for immune sequencing data. The sequenced sample was blood, obtained after autologous hematopoietic stem cell transplantation. This receptor was obtained from a girl aged 5-17 years with multiple sclerosis.

DNA of the CDR3: TGCAGTGCTTCGCCTACAGATACGCAGTATTTT. Translation gives CSASPTDTQYF. This chain connects TRBV20-1 to TRBJ2-3; D ambiguous. This CDR3 has 11 residues. CDR1 DFQATT and CDR2 SNEGSKA come from the germline V gene (reference sequence). Deletions cut 5 bases from V and 3 bases from J, with 6 bases between.